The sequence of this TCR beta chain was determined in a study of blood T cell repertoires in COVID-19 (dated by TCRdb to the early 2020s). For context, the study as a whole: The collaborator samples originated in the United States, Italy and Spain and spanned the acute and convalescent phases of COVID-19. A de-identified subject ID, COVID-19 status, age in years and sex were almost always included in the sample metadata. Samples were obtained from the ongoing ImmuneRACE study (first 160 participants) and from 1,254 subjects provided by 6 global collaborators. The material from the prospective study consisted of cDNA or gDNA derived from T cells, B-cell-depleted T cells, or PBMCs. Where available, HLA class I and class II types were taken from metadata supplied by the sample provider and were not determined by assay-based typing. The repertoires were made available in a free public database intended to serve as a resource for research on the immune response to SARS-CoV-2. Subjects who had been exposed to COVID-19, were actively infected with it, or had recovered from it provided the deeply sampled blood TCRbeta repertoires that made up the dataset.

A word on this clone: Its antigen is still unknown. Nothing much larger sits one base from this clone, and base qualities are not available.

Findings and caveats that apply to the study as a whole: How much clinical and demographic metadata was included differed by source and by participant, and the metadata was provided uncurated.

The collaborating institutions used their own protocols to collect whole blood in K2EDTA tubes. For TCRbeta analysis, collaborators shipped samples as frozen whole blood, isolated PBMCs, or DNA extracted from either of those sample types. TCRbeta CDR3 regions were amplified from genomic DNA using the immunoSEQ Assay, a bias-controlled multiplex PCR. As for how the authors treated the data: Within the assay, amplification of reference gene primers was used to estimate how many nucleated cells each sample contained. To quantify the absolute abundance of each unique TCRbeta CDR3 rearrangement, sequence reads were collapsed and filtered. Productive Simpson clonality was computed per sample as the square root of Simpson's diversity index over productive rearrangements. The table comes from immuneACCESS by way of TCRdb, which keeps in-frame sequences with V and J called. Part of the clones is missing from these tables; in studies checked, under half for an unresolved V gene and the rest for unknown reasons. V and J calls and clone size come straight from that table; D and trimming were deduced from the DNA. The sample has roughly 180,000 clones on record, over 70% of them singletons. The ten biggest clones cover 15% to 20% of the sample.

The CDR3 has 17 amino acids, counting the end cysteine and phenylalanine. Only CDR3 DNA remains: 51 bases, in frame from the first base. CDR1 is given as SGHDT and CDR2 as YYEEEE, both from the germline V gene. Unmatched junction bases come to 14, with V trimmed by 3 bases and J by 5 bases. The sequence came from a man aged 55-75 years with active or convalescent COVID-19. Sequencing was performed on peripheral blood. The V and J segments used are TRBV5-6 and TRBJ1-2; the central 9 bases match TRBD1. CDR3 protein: CASSYTGTGFDLYGYTF. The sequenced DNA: TGTGCCAGCAGCTATACCGGGACAGGGTTCGATTTATATGGCTACACCTTC.